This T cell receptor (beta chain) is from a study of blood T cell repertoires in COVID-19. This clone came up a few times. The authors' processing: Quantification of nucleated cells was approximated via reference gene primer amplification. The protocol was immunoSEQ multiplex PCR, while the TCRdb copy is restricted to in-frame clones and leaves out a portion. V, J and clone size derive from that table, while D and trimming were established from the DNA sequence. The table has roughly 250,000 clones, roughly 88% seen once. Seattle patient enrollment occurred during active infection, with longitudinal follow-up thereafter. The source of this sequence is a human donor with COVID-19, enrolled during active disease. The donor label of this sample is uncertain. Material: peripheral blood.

CDR3 loop: CASSLGTATDTQYF. The CDR3 bases are TGTGCCAGCAGCTTGGGGACAGCGACAGATACGCAGTATTTT. The genes are TRBV7-9 and TRBJ2-3, with 7 bases matching TRBD1. Germline CDR1 is SEHNR and CDR2 is FQNEAQ (reference sequence). This CDR3 region has 14 residues. J gave up 3 bases and V 3 bases, and 3 bases lay outside the gene matches.